A single TCR beta chain is shown here with its context. These data come from a study of OX40 agonist ivuxolimab in advanced cancers. Data came from immunoSEQ multiplex PCR; TCRdb stores just in-frame clones and leaves some out. In the table there are 40,000 to 60,000 clones, roughly 91% of which are singletons. The V end lost 5 bases, the J end lost 8 bases, and 18 bases lay between the germline ends. The CDR3 runs 14 residues. The germline V gene has CDR1 SGHTA and CDR2 FQGNSA. Sequencing used CD4+ or CD8+ T cells sorted from blood, obtained in a trial of the OX40 agonist ivuxolimab. This TCR came from an adult with an advanced solid tumor such as melanoma, head and neck, liver or kidney cancer. The J gene is TRBJ1-2, the V gene TRBV7-2; the D gene is possibly TRBD1 (5 bases). CDR3 region: CASSRRVRRDGYTF. The CDR3 DNA is TGTGCCAGCAGCCGCAGGGTGAGACGTGACGGCTACACCTTC. The complete variable domain, with remaining parts taken from reference TRBV7-2 and TRBJ1-2, reads GAGVSQSPSNKVTEKGKDVELRCDPISGHTALYWYRQSLGQGLEFLIYFQGNSAPDKSGLPSDRFSAERTGGSVSTLTIQRTQQEDSAVYLCASSRRVRRDGYTFGSGTRLTVV.